The clone carrying this TCR beta chain was seen a few times. Here immunoSEQ multiplex PCR was the method, and the copy in TCRdb shows in-frame clones only, minus some. Altogether around 8,000 clones are present, roughly two thirds being singletons, with the ten largest covering 40%. The CDR3 length is 15 residues. The ends were cut back, 6 bases at V and 0 bases at J, with 11 bases in the middle. CDR1 is WNHNN, CDR2 SYGVQD, per germline (reference sequence). This specimen belongs to a study of tumour-infiltrating T cells in Burkitt lymphoma. In the study overall: Survival, overall and progression-free, tracked with productive clonality.

The sample was tumor tissue. The clonotype was recovered from a human donor with diffuse large B-cell lymphoma. V gene TRBV10-1 combines with J gene TRBJ2-2; perhaps TRBD1 as D (6 bases). The CDR3 DNA reads as TGCGCCAGCAGACCCGACAGGACGAACACCGGGGAGCTGTTTTTT. Protein: CASRPDRTNTGELFF.